These 10 T cell receptor beta chains came from one sample sequenced in a study of blood T cells in healthy people across ages. PCR was performed a second time for 7 to 11 cycles using a sample-barcoded 5' primer and a J-beta primer mix. A single record per CDR3 protein comes from TCRdb applying MiXCR to the 5' RACE reads. The profile covers hundreds of thousands of distinct CDR3 sequences, with less than 35% appearing a single time and roughly 17% taken by the ten largest. The sequenced material came from blood. These receptors came from a woman of 80 years or more in good health.

As to this clonotype: A much larger clone sits a single nucleotide away, making a read error possible. V is TRBV29-1 and J is TRBJ1-2; perhaps TRBD1 as D (5 bases). Germline V gene data show CDR1 as SQVTM and CDR2 as ANQGSEA. Between the trimmed V and J ends, which lost 3 bases and 10 bases, there was a span of 12 bases. CDR3 size: 11 residues. The chain's CDR3 is CSVERGSDYTF. The CDR3 DNA reads TGCAGCGTTGAGAGGGGATCTGACTACACCTTC.

This clonotype occurred many times. The chain combines TRBV7-2 with TRBJ2-7; 7 nucleotides align to TRBD1. Per the germline V gene, CDR1 is SGHTA and CDR2 is FQGNSA. The junction had 15 bases not matched to a gene; V was cut back by 5 bases and J by 5 bases. This CDR3 region has 16 residues. The CDR3 loop is CASSPGIRQGTHEQYF. DNA of the CDR3: TGTGCCAGCAGCCCAGGCATTAGACAGGGTACCCACGAGCAGTACTTC.

This clonotype was counted ten times or more. V is TRBV6-5 and J is TRBJ2-6; D gene ambiguous. The CDR3 spans 17 residues. CDR1 MNHEY and CDR2 SVGAGI come from the germline V gene. Trimming cost V 0 bases and J 0 bases, with 9 bases left between them. The CDR3 reads CASSYSYSSSGANVLTF. For the CDR3, the DNA is TGTGCCAGCAGTTACTCGTATTCGAGCTCTGGGGCCAACGTCCTGACTTTC.

This clonotype occurred a few times. The genes are TRBV19 and TRBJ1-3; tentative D call: TRBD1 (5 bases). The germline gives CDR1 LNHDA, CDR2 SQIVND (reference sequence). V was pared by 4 bases and J by 0 bases, with 10 bases between. The CDR3 is 15 residues long. CDR3 residues: CASSTTVSSGNTIYF. CDR3 in DNA: TGTGCCAGTAGTACGACAGTCTCCTCTGGAAACACCATATATTTT.

The CDR3 here is CSVDRGLNTEAFF. Here the CDR3 DNA reads TGCAGCGTTGACAGGGGATTGAACACTGAAGCTTTCTTT. The V call is TRBV29-1, the J call TRBJ1-1; tentative D call: TRBD1 (6 bases). Germline V lookup: CDR1 SQVTM, CDR2 ANQGSEA. The CDR3 has 13 residues. V was cut by 3 bases and J by 0 bases, with 8 bases left in between.

This chain joins TRBV28 and TRBJ1-1; no clear D. Germline lookup yields CDR1 MDHEN and CDR2 SYDVKM. V gave up 7 bases and J gave up 4 bases, with 16 bases separating them. This CDR3 has 14 amino acids. CDR3 region: CASKVTDVSTEAFF. The CDR3 region has the DNA TGTGCCAGCAAAGTAACGGACGTTTCCACTGAAGCTTTCTTT.

This clonotype has just a few counts. This chain connects TRBV12-3 or TRBV12-4 to TRBJ2-2; weak D call: TRBD1 (5 bases). This CDR3 comprises 14 residues. The ends were cut back, 3 bases at V and 5 bases at J, with 10 bases in the middle. The CDR3 DNA reads TGTGCCAGCAGTTTTAGTTCAGGGACCGGGGAGCTGTTTTTT. Protein: CASSFSSGTGELFF.

This clonotype was seen at least ten times. The chain uses TRBV6-2 or TRBV6-3 and TRBJ2-3, with 9 bases that match TRBD1. CDR1 and CDR2 from the germline V gene are MNHEY and SVGEGT. The V and J ends lost 6 bases and 3 bases, in that order; junction bases with no gene match: 7. The CDR3 length is 15 residues. The DNA for the CDR3 is TGTGCCAGCAGAGGACAGGGGTTCCGAACAGATACGCAGTATTTT. Its translation: CASRGQGFRTDTQYF.

In this sample, this clonotype turned up many times. This chain uses TRBV9 with TRBJ2-3; TRBD2 agrees at 9 bases. This CDR3 spans 15 amino acids. CDR1 is SGDLS, CDR2 YYNGEE, per germline. Trimming at V came to 2 bases and at J to 6 bases, leaving 7 bases not matched to a gene. The CDR3, as DNA: TGTGCCAGCAGCGTCGGGGCTAGCGGGGCGGATACGCAGTATTTT. Translation gives CASSVGASGADTQYF.

As to this clonotype: At one end the junction does not follow the germline gene, possibly because of a read error. This sequence joins TRBV7-6 and TRBJ2-5, with D perhaps TRBD2 (5 bases). Germline V lookup: CDR1 SGHVS, CDR2 FNYEAQ. CDR3 size: 13 residues. CDR3 DNA: TGTGCCAACAGCTTTGGAGGTCAAGAGACCCAGTACTTC. Translation: CANSFGGQETQYF.